A selection of T cell receptor beta chains follows, all from one sample in a study of cytomegalovirus exposure and HLA in healthy donors. Data came from immunoSEQ multiplex PCR; TCRdb stores just in-frame clones and leaves some out. In all, the sample yields 80,000 to 100,000 clones. Sequencing was done on a sample of PBMCs. Receptors were obtained from a woman in her twenties or thirties in good health and CMV-seronegative. Both conserved end residues are part of each CDR3. D genes are given only for firm matches.

j_call v_call d_call cdr3_aa cdr3_nt
TRBJ1-6 TRBV27 NA CASSSFLRGRNSPLHF TGTGCCAGCAGTTCCTTCCTCAGGGGTCGGAATTCACCCCTCCACTTT
TRBJ2-7 TRBV2 TRBD2 CASSYSGFYEQYF TGTGCCAGCAGTTATAGCGGGTTCTACGAGCAGTACTTC
TRBJ1-5 TRBV7-2 NA CASSHGGRDNQPQHF TGTGCCAGCAGCCATGGGGGCAGGGACAATCAGCCCCAGCATTTT
TRBJ2-7 TRBV5-1 NA CASSFEYEQYF TGCGCCAGCAGCTTTGAGTACGAGCAGTACTTC
TRBJ2-7 TRBV7-8 NA CASSPPIFTGSSYEQYF TGTGCCAGCAGCCCTCCCATATTTACAGGGTCATCCTACGAGCAGTACTTC
TRBJ2-7 TRBV13 NA CASSSSIYEQYF TGTGCCAGCAGCTCTAGCATCTACGAGCAGTACTTC
TRBJ1-1 TRBV19 TRBD1 CASSDRDTNTEAFF TGTGCCAGTAGCGACAGGGATACGAACACTGAAGCTTTCTTT
TRBJ1-6 TRBV2 TRBD1 CASSEWLGDSFGSPLHF TGTGCCAGCAGTGAATGGTTAGGGGACAGTTTCGGTTCACCCCTCCACTTT
TRBJ2-7 TRBV6-5 NA CASSAYGTQYEQYF TGTGCCAGCAGCGCATACGGGACACAATACGAGCAGTACTTC
TRBJ2-7 TRBV5-1 NA CASSEAPGREQYF TGCGCCAGCAGCGAAGCACCAGGGAGGGAGCAGTACTTC
TRBJ2-3 TRBV5-1 TRBD2 CASSLLAGGTDTQYF TGCGCCAGCAGCCTACTAGCGGGAGGGACAGATACGCAGTATTTT
TRBJ2-7 TRBV6-1 NA CASLGQFSYEQYF TGTGCCAGCCTCGGACAGTTCTCCTACGAGCAGTACTTC
TRBJ1-2 TRBV27 NA CASRSPDPKWGYTF TGTGCCAGCAGATCTCCCGATCCTAAGTGGGGCTACACCTTC
TRBJ2-3 TRBV7-3 NA CASGPGGDTQYF TGTGCCTCGGGACCAGGGGGGGATACGCAGTATTTT
TRBJ2-5 TRBV5-6 TRBD2 CASSLVQRGRRLETQYF TGTGCCAGCAGCTTGGTGCAGCGGGGGAGAAGGCTGGAGACCCAGTACTTC
TRBJ2-4 TRBV7-9 NA CASSSSPRRVKNIQYF TGTGCCAGCAGCTCCAGCCCCCGACGGGTCAAAAACATTCAGTACTTC
TRBJ2-1 TRBV28 TRBD2 CASSLGGQETSGYNEQFF TGTGCCAGCAGTTTGGGGGGGCAGGAGACTAGCGGCTACAATGAGCAGTTCTTC
TRBJ1-5 TRBV7-8 NA CASSLGGAYSNQPQHF TGTGCCAGCAGCTTAGGGGGAGCATATAGCAATCAGCCCCAGCATTTT
TRBJ1-3 TRBV5-6 TRBD1 CASSFRQGLYSGNTIYF TGTGCCAGCAGCTTTAGACAGGGACTTTACTCTGGAAACACCATATATTTT
TRBJ1-2 TRBV14 NA CASSPLDGKGGYTF TGTGCCAGCAGCCCCTTAGACGGGAAAGGTGGCTACACCTTC
TRBJ1-5 TRBV4-1 NA CASSQETGYNNQPQHF TGTGCCAGCAGCCAAGAGACTGGCTACAACAATCAGCCCCAGCATTTT
TRBJ1-1 TRBV7-3 TRBD1 CASSPGQGRSTEAFF TGTGCCAGCAGCCCGGGACAGGGTCGGAGCACTGAAGCTTTCTTT
TRBJ2-7 TRBV5-6 TRBD2 CASSPLAGGPNYEQYF TGTGCCAGCAGCCCCCTGGCGGGAGGGCCAAATTACGAGCAGTACTTC
TRBJ1-2 TRBV7-8 NA CASSLGGGRGYTF TGTGCCAGCAGCTTAGGGGGGGGCCGCGGCTACACCTTC
TRBJ2-3 TRBV4-1 NA CASSPRVGGTQYF TGCGCCAGCAGCCCCCGCGTGGGGGGTACGCAGTATTTT
TRBJ2-2 TRBV6-1 TRBD1 CASPDRGTGELFF TGTGCCAGTCCGGACAGGGGGACCGGGGAGCTGTTTTTT
TRBJ2-3 TRBV5-1 NA CASSWTPGANTDTQYF TGCGCCAGCAGCTGGACCCCAGGGGCAAACACAGATACGCAGTATTTT
TRBJ2-7 TRBV18 NA CASSPLTPPYEQYF TGTGCCAGCTCACCATTGACTCCTCCCTACGAGCAGTACTTC
TRBJ2-5 TRBV7-8 TRBD1 CASSLVGAGGETQYF TGTGCCAGCAGCTTAGTCGGGGCAGGGGGTGAGACCCAGTACTTC
TRBJ2-5 TRBV5-1 TRBD1 CASSGTGGTETQYF TGCGCCAGCTCCGGGACAGGGGGCACAGAGACCCAGTACTTC
TRBJ1-1 TRBV6-5 NA CASSYPGRNTEAFF TGTGCCAGCAGTTACCCAGGGCGGAACACTGAAGCTTTCTTT
TRBJ1-6 TRBV5-1 NA CASSLVQNTNSPLHF TGCGCCAGCAGCTTGGTGCAGAACACTAATTCACCCCTCCACTTT
TRBJ1-1 TRBV10-3 NA CAISGGGAGTEAFF TGTGCCATCAGTGGTGGGGGCGCGGGCACTGAAGCTTTCTTT